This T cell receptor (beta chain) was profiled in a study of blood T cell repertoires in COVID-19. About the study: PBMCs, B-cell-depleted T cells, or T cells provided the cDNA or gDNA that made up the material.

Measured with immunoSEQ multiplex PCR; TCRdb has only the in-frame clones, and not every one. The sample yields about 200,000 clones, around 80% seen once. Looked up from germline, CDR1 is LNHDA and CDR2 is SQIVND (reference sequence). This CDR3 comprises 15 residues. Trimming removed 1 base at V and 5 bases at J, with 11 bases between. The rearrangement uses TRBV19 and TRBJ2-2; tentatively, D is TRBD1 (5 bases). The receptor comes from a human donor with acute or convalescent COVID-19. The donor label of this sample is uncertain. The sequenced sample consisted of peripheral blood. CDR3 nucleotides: TGTGCCAGTAGTATAGCCGCAGGGAAAACCGGGGAGCTGTTTTTT. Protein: CASSIAAGKTGELFF.